The next 32 T cell receptor beta chains were all read from a single sample in a study of preoperative IRX-2 immunotherapy in early breast cancer. TCRdb's copy holds only in-frame clones and misses some; the assay was immunoSEQ multiplex PCR. The table shows under 35,000 clones, with 70% to 85% occurring only once. Treatment: preoperative locoregional IRX-2 cytokine immunotherapy. The sample was collected from a patient treated with IRX-2 immunotherapy. These receptors all stem from a human donor with breast cancer.

The chain uses TRBV11-3 and TRBJ1-5; D gene uncertain. The CDR3 runs 17 residues. Deletions cut 2 bases from V and 2 bases from J, with 16 bases between. Germline V gene lookup returns CDR1 SGHNT and CDR2 YENEEA. The CDR3 is CASSLIDGPRGNQPQHF. The CDR3 coding sequence is TGTGCCAGCAGCTTAATTGATGGTCCGAGGGGCAATCAGCCCCAGCATTTT.

V is TRBV6-8 and J is TRBJ2-5, with 7 bases lining up with TRBD1. The CDR3 has 14 residues. V was clipped by 1 base and J by 3 bases; unmatched bases: 2. CDR1 and CDR2 from the germline V gene are MNHGY and SAAAGT. The CDR3 loop is CASSYWQGEETQYF. As DNA, the CDR3 is TGTGCCAGCAGTTACTGGCAGGGGGAAGAGACCCAGTACTTC.

The rearrangement uses TRBV19 and TRBJ1-1; a possible D gene is TRBD1 (5 bases). Trimming removed 5 bases at V and 3 bases at J, with 13 bases between. The CDR3 is 14 residues long. Germline loops: CDR1 LNHDA, CDR2 SQIVND (reference sequence). The CDR3 reads CASSWTQRDTEAFF. The CDR3 DNA follows: TGTGCCAGTAGTTGGACACAGCGGGACACTGAAGCTTTCTTT.

The genes are TRBV28 and TRBJ1-4; weak D call: TRBD1 (5 bases). V was shortened by 4 bases and J by 7 bases, with 22 bases between the two germline ends. The CDR3 length is 17 residues. The germline V gene encodes CDR1 MDHEN and CDR2 SYDVKM. The CDR3 region has the DNA TGTGCCAGCAGTTCCCCCCTCCTGGGGACGAAGGCTGAAAAACTGTTTTTT. Translating it yields CASSSPLLGTKAEKLFF.

V gene TRBV6-8 combines with J gene TRBJ1-3; possible D gene TRBD1, 5 bases. The CDR3 contains 15 residues. CDR1 and CDR2 (germline): MNHGY, SAAAGT. V was shortened by 2 bases and J by 2 bases, with 10 bases between the two germline ends. Here the CDR3 reads CASSYVGGPGNTIYF. The CDR3 DNA reads TGTGCCAGCAGTTACGTTGGGGGACCTGGAAACACCATATATTTT.

The chain joins TRBV29-1 to TRBJ2-7; 8 nucleotides align to TRBD1. The CDR3 has 13 amino acids. V lost 6 bases to trimming and J lost 6 bases; unmatched junction nucleotides: 10. The germline gives CDR1 SQVTM, CDR2 ANQGSEA. The CDR3 bases are TGCAGCGTGACTACGACAGGGGATGGCGAGCAGTACTTC. Amino acids: CSVTTTGDGEQYF.

This chain uses TRBV18 with TRBJ2-2, with D perhaps matching TRBD1 (6 bases). The V end was cut by 4 bases, the J end by 3 bases, with 12 bases between. Germline V gene sequence: CDR1 KGHSH, CDR2 LQKENI. The length of the CDR3 is 15 residues. The CDR3 spells CASSRRTDYTGELFF. The CDR3 DNA reads as TGTGCCAGCTCACGACGGACAGATTACACCGGGGAGCTGTTTTTT.

This chain uses TRBV6-8 with TRBJ1-2, with D possibly being TRBD1 (5 bases). CDR1 and CDR2 from the germline V gene are MNHGY and SAAAGT. The germline V and J ends were trimmed by 0 bases and 4 bases, with 12 bases remaining between them. The CDR3 has 15 residues. In nucleotides, the CDR3 is TGTGCCAGCAGTTACTCGGGGACCCAAGGCTATGGCTACACCTTC. The encoded protein is CASSYSGTQGYGYTF.

The chain employs TRBV11-3 and TRBJ2-7; the match to TRBD2 covers 8 bases. The germline V gene has CDR1 SGHNT and CDR2 YENEEA. There are 14 residues in the CDR3. J was trimmed by 3 bases and V by 5 bases; bases with no gene match: 6. CDR3 bases: TGTGCCAGCAGCCGTTCCGGGACTAGCTACGAGCAGTACTTC. Amino acid sequence: CASSRSGTSYEQYF.

The chain links TRBV11-3 to TRBJ1-5; the D is unclear. The V gene's germline CDR1 is SGHNT and CDR2 YENEEA. This CDR3 has 14 residues. V lost 4 bases and J 3 bases, leaving 10 bases between the germline ends. CDR3 sequence reads: CASSSQGINQPQHF. The CDR3 DNA reads as TGTGCCAGCAGCTCCCAAGGGATCAATCAGCCCCAGCATTTT.

The rearrangement links TRBV6-8 to TRBJ2-3; D is possibly TRBD1 (6 bases). CDR1 is MNHGY, CDR2 SAAAGT, per germline. Deletions cut 5 bases from V and 4 bases from J, with 16 bases between. The CDR3 covers 15 residues. CDR3 residues: CASSDWTAGADTQYF. The CDR3 nucleotides are TGTGCCAGCAGTGATTGGACAGCTGGCGCAGATACGCAGTATTTT.

This sequence joins TRBV28 and TRBJ1-2, with 11 bases identical to TRBD1. V dropped 3 bases and J dropped 8; count of bases not matched to a gene: 5. The germline CDR1 and CDR2 sequences are MDHEN and SYDVKM. The CDR3 sequence is 14 residues long. CDR3 protein: CASSFPGQGGGYTF. The CDR3 DNA is TGTGCCAGCAGTTTTCCGGGACAGGGGGGCGGCTACACCTTC.

CDR3 sequence reads: CASSLGRDRGIREQFF. The DNA of the CDR3 is TGTGCCAGCAGCTTAGGCCGGGACAGGGGGATCAGGGAGCAGTTCTTC. The gene calls are TRBV11-3 and TRBJ2-1; the match to TRBD1 covers 11 bases. The germline V gene has CDR1 SGHNT and CDR2 YENEEA. The CDR3 length is 16 residues. The V segment lost 1 base and the J segment 10 bases; nucleotides outside the gene matches: 9.

The chain couples TRBV6-8 to TRBJ1-2; D not certain. Trimming shortened V by 2 bases and J by 7 bases, and 11 bases separated the two germline ends. The germline V gene has CDR1 MNHGY and CDR2 SAAAGT. This CDR3 contains 13 residues. The CDR3 reads CASSYTRNGGYTF. The DNA of the CDR3 is TGTGCCAGCAGTTACACCCGGAACGGTGGCTACACCTTC.

The V and J genes are TRBV12-5 and TRBJ2-1; D not resolved. CDR1 is LGHNT and CDR2 is FRNRAP in the germline V gene. CDR3 length: 14 residues. The CDR3, as DNA: TGTGCCAGCAACTCCGATGGGTCCTACAATGAGCAGTTCTTC. Protein: CASNSDGSYNEQFF.

This chain uses TRBV6-8 with TRBJ2-7, with D tentatively TRBD1 or TRBD2 (5 bases each). Looked up from germline, CDR1 is MNHGY and CDR2 is SAAAGT. The CDR3 has 12 amino acids. With 1 base removed from V and 10 bases from J, the gap between germline ends came to 11 bases. CDR3 protein: CASSYWDGPQYF. CDR3 DNA sequence: TGTGCCAGCAGTTACTGGGACGGACCTCAGTACTTC.

The chain couples TRBV28 to TRBJ2-5; 10 nucleotides agree with TRBD1. The germline V gene encodes CDR1 MDHEN and CDR2 SYDVKM. This CDR3 is 14 amino acids long. V gave up 11 bases and J gave up 5 bases; unmatched junction bases: 11. The CDR3 coding sequence is TGTGCCGGGGGGAGGACAGGGGGACAGGAGACCCAGTACTTC. Translation: CAGGRTGGQETQYF.

The chain couples TRBV7-1 to TRBJ2-2; no clear D. TRBV7-1 is treated as an ORF (open reading frame) with a function not yet certain. The CDR3 consists of 15 residues. V was clipped by 4 bases and J by 0 bases, with 9 bases between them. The CDR3 region has the DNA TGTGCCAGCAGCTTGATACAGACGAACACCGGGGAGCTGTTTTTT. Translated: CASSLIQTNTGELFF.

The gene calls are TRBV12-5 and TRBJ1-1; possibly TRBD1 for D (6 bases). This CDR3 is built from 12 residues. Trimming stripped 7 bases from V and 7 bases from J, with 13 bases between. Germline CDR1 LGHNT, CDR2 FRNRAP. CDR3 residues: CASAVGTLEAFF. CDR3 DNA: TGTGCTAGTGCCGTCGGGACACTTGAAGCTTTCTTT.

CDR3 sequence reads: CASSLSESEQYF. CDR3 sequence (DNA): TGTGCCAGCAGTTTGAGTGAGTCCGAGCAGTACTTC. The V and J genes are TRBV28 and TRBJ2-7, with D unresolved. The V end was cut by 3 bases, the J end by 6 bases, with 9 bases between. The length of the CDR3 is 12 residues. Germline lookup yields CDR1 MDHEN and CDR2 SYDVKM.

This clone was counted a few times. The genes are TRBV11-3 and TRBJ1-3; D call uncertain. Germline CDR1 is SGHNT and CDR2 is YENEEA. The CDR3 is 15 residues long. Trimming left V 4 bases short and J 1 base short, with 11 bases between. The CDR3, as DNA: TGTGCCAGCAGCTCGGAAGCTGGGTCTGGAAACACCATATATTTT. This codes for CASSSEAGSGNTIYF.

The J gene is TRBJ2-3, the V gene TRBV18, with TRBD2 matching over 9 bases. The CDR3 extends over 17 amino acids. V was pared by 0 bases and J by 4 bases, with 8 bases of the junction left unmatched. CDR1 is KGHSH and CDR2 is LQKENI in the germline V gene. Written as DNA, the CDR3 is TGTGCCAGCTCACCACCGGTGGTGGCGGGAGGGCCAGATACGCAGTATTTT. This translates into CASSPPVVAGGPDTQYF.

The genes are TRBV11-3 and TRBJ1-1; possible D gene TRBD1, 5 bases. Germline CDR1 reads SGHNT; CDR2 reads YENEEA. With 5 bases removed from V and 5 bases from J, the gap between germline ends came to 18 bases. This CDR3 has 15 amino acids. The CDR3 sequence is CASSTAGPTETEAFF. The CDR3 region has the DNA TGTGCCAGCAGCACCGCAGGGCCAACGGAGACTGAAGCTTTCTTT.

The V call is TRBV6-8, the J call TRBJ2-5; 12 bases align to TRBD2. V was pared by 10 bases and J by 3 bases, with 6 bases of the junction left unmatched. The CDR3 covers 14 residues. The germline gives CDR1 MNHGY, CDR2 SAAAGT. The CDR3 reads CATRSSGGEETQYF. DNA of the CDR3: TGTGCCACGAGGTCTAGCGGGGGGGAAGAGACCCAGTACTTC.

Notes on this clone: One end of the junction is discordant with germline, which a read error may explain. The chain carries TRBV6-8 and TRBJ2-7, with 9 positions matching TRBD1. Germline V gene data show CDR1 as MNHGY and CDR2 as SAAAGT. The CDR3 runs to 12 residues. DNA for the CDR3: TGTGCCATCAGTGGGACAGGGCACGAGCAGTACTTC. Its protein product is CAISGTGHEQYF.

In this sample, this clone turned up a few times. The chain recombines TRBV18 with TRBJ1-5; no definite D call. Between the trimmed V and J ends, which lost 3 bases and 0 bases, there was a span of 9 bases. This CDR3 comprises 15 residues. Germline CDR1 reads KGHSH; CDR2 reads LQKENI. As DNA, the CDR3 is TGTGCCAGCTCACCGCAGCCAAATAGCAATCAGCCCCAGCATTTT. It codes for CASSPQPNSNQPQHF.

In DNA form, the CDR3 reads TGTGCCAGCAGGACAATTTCAGGGGGCAATCAGCCCCAGCATTTT. Protein product: CASRTISGGNQPQHF. V is TRBV6-8 and J is TRBJ1-5; D may be TRBD1 (6 bases). The V gene lost 6 bases and the J gene lost 2 bases, with 14 bases spanning the gap. The germline V gene has CDR1 MNHGY and CDR2 SAAAGT. CDR3 length: 15 amino acids.

The CDR3 DNA is TGTGCCAGCTACCGTACTTCGTCACCACCCCTCCACTTT. Translating it yields CASYRTSSPPLHF. The chain links TRBV28 to TRBJ1-6; D is undetermined. The germline gives CDR1 MDHEN, CDR2 SYDVKM. V lost 8 bases and J lost 11, with 16 bases in between. The CDR3 is 13 residues long.

J is TRBJ1-5 and V is TRBV6-8; tentatively, D is TRBD1 (5 bases). CDR3 length: 15 residues. Germline V gene sequence: CDR1 MNHGY, CDR2 SAAAGT. Trimming removed 7 bases from V and 0 bases from J, with 13 bases in between. The CDR3, as DNA: TGTGCCAGCATCGAAGACAGTTATAGCAATCAGCCCCAGCATTTT. Protein sequence: CASIEDSYSNQPQHF.

The chain recombines TRBV18 with TRBJ1-1; possible D gene TRBD1, 6 bases. The V end was cut by 0 bases, the J end by 3 bases, with 17 bases between. Germline V gives CDR1 KGHSH, CDR2 LQKENI. The CDR3 is 17 residues long. The CDR3 protein is CASSPPSRGRGYTEAFF. CDR3 bases: TGTGCCAGCTCACCACCATCCAGGGGAAGGGGCTACACTGAAGCTTTCTTT. The complete variable domain, with remaining parts taken from reference TRBV18 and TRBJ1-1, reads NAGVMQNPRHLVRRRGQEARLRCSPMKGHSHVYWYRQLPEEGLKFMVYLQKENIIDESGMPKERFSAEFPKEGPSILRIQQVVRGDSAAYFCASSPPSRGRGYTEAFFGQGTRLTVV.

The chain is built from TRBV5-1 and TRBJ2-5; 9 positions match TRBD1. The ends lost 3 bases at V and 5 bases at J; junction bases unmatched: 5. Germline V lookup: CDR1 SGHRS, CDR2 YFSETQ. The CDR3 is 14 amino acids. CDR3 DNA: TGCGCCAGCAGCTGGGGACAGGGAAGGGAGACCCAGTACTTC. Its protein product is CASSWGQGRETQYF.

The chain recombines TRBV18 with TRBJ1-2; a weak D match, TRBD1 (5 bases). The CDR3 length is 12 residues. Trimming took 4 bases from V and 7 from J, leaving 10 bases between them. Germline V gene data show CDR1 as KGHSH and CDR2 as LQKENI. CDR3 protein: CASSRGNGGYTF. CDR3 in DNA: TGTGCCAGCTCACGGGGGAACGGTGGCTACACCTTC.